The source of this T cell receptor (beta chain) is a study of blood T cell repertoires in COVID-19. Study-level background: Samples came from the United States, Italy and Spain, spanning acute and convalescent COVID-19.

In the study's own analysis: The assay estimated nucleated cells by amplifying reference gene primers. Here immunoSEQ multiplex PCR was the method, and the copy in TCRdb shows in-frame clones only, minus some. D and trimming were read from the DNA, whereas the V and J calls and clone size are those reported in that table. The sample has fewer than 350,000 clones, around 86% seen once; the top ten hold around 2.9%. CDR3 size: 14 residues. V lost 4 bases, J lost 2 bases, and 12 bases lay in between. Germline loops: CDR1 SGHDT, CDR2 YYEEEE. Material: peripheral blood. This chain joins TRBV5-6 and TRBJ2-5, with D perhaps matching TRBD1 (6 bases). This receptor was identified in a woman in her sixties with active or convalescent COVID-19. CDR3 nucleotides: TGTGCCAGCAGCACGACAGGAGTGCAAGAGACCCAGTACTTC. Residues: CASSTTGVQETQYF.